The source of this T cell receptor (beta chain) is a study of blood T cells in healthy people across ages (dated by TCRdb to about 2015). At the level of the whole study: Template switching captured roughly one uniquely barcoded TCR beta cDNA molecule per two T cells in model experiments. Using deep sequencing normalized with unique cDNA molecular identifiers, the study measured how TCR beta repertoire diversity changes with age. For two donors (one aged 18 to 30 and one aged 80 or older), the study analyzed two additional independent replicas of 1 million unique cDNA reads from the same blood draw. To avoid experimental bias, donors of different ages were distributed randomly across sequencing lanes. The donors were divided into four age groups: young (average roughly 15 years), middle-aged (about 39), aged (about 62) and long-lived (more than 75).

Systemically healthy Caucasian individuals from Russia, 39 in total and aged about 6 to 100 years, were included as donors. Each donor gave 8 to 10 milliliters of peripheral blood, collected into EDTA-treated Vacutainer tubes. PBMCs were isolated by Ficoll-Paque density-gradient centrifugation, with at least 6 million obtained per sample. Total RNA, at least 5 micrograms per sample, was extracted from PBMCs with Trizol reagent. For every donor, flow cytometry on a PBMC aliquot measured the percentage of naive CD45RAhigh/CD27high T cells. The germline V gene gives CDR1 as SGHRS and CDR2 as YFSETQ. The CDR3 measures 14 amino acids from cysteine to phenylalanine. This entry keeps only the CDR3 DNA: 42 bases, framed from base 1. V and J lose 4 bases and 9 bases, and a span of 18 bases separates them. Points on this clonotype: Its antigen is unknown. Base-call qualities are not available, and no considerably larger clone is one nucleotide away.

What the work shows at the level of the full study, not this receptor alone: The long-lived group showed more naive CD4+ T cells, fewer expanded clones and increased TCR diversity than the aged group, suggesting age selection. Observed TCR beta diversity correlated strongly with the percentage of naive T cells measured by flow cytometry. Total diversity estimates from one million sequenced T cells were considered lower bounds and underestimates. As age increased, observed TCR beta diversity per million T cells dropped in a roughly linear way, and a significant reduction was already evident by age about 36. Since profiling was done on bulk unsorted PBMCs, naive and antigen-experienced compartments could not be conclusively compared. Because the CMV infection status of the donors was unknown, age-related changes in expanded clonotypes may potentially have been confounded.

The method was 5' RACE. Sequenced using an Illumina HiSeq 2500. A second PCR of about 6 to 11 cycles was performed with a sample-barcoded 5' primer and a J-beta primer mix. A unique molecular identifier was introduced onto each TCR beta cDNA molecule by a template-switch 5' adaptor carrying 12 random nucleotides. Each sample yielded at least 3 million CDR3-containing paired-end reads. First-strand cDNA synthesis was performed from all RNA using the Mint cDNA synthesis kit, with priming by a TRBC-specific oligonucleotide. All cDNA was treated with uracil-DNA glycosylase and then went through a first 18-cycle PCR with the universal primers M1SS and BC2_uni_R. The published analysis was carried out like this. Each sample was normalized by randomly selecting 1 million high-quality reads, each carrying a distinct molecular identifier. Instead of being binned into consensus sequences, reads that shared molecular identifiers were thrown out. MiTCR, with a Q25 quality threshold and the strictest error-elimination algorithm, was used for CDR3 identification, clonotype clustering and error correction. A nonparametric unseen species model with Euler transformation was used to estimate a lower bound on total TCR beta diversity. TCRdb's own reprocessing of the public reads used fastp at Q25 and MiXCR and kept productive beta chains. A single entry per CDR3 protein holds the most common genes and DNA from its merged rows. The V and J calls and clone size come from TCRdb's table, not from the authors' own analysis. This sample lists about 620,000 distinct CDR3 sequences; under 65% were detected once. Approximately 15% of the sample goes to the ten largest clones.

Rearrangement joined TRBV5-1 to TRBJ2-3, with the D gene uncertain. This TCR came from a woman aged 80 or over in good health. The sequencing sample was made of blood. CDR3 sequence: CASSPGSTVGTQYF. The nucleotides read TGCGCCAGCAGCCCTGGGTCTACTGTAGGGACGCAGTATTTT.